The TCR beta chain under discussion was sequenced for a study of cytomegalovirus exposure and HLA in healthy donors. The CDR3 length is 14 residues. Germline lookup yields CDR1 SGHDT and CDR2 YYEEEE. V gave up 0 bases and J gave up 5 bases, with 11 bases separating them. Primers: 60 Vbeta forward and 13 Jbeta reverse. This table comes from immunoSEQ multiplex PCR, and its TCRdb copy is limited to in-frame clones, with some not included. The sample yields roughly 190,000 clones, over 65% seen once. The sequencing sample was made of PBMCs. The clonotype originates from a man between 40 and 49 years old in good health and CMV-seropositive. This chain links TRBV5-6 with TRBJ1-1, with a weak D call TRBD1 (5 bases). CDR3 nucleotide sequence: TGTGCCAGCAGCTTGGGCCAGGGAAGGACTGAAGCTTTCTTT. Encoded protein: CASSLGQGRTEAFF.